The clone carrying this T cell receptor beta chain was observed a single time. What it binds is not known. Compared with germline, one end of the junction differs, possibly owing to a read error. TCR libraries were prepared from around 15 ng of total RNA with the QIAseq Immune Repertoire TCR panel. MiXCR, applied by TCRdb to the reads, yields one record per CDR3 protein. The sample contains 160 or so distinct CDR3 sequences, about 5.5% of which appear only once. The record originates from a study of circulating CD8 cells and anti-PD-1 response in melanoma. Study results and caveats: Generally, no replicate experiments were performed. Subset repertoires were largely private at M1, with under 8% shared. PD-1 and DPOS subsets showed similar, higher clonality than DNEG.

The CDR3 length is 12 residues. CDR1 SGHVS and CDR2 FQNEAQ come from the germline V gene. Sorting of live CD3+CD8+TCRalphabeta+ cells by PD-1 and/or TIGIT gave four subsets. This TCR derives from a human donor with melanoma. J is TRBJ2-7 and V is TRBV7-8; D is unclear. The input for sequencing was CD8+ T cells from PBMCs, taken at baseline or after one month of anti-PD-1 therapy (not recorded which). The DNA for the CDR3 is TGTGTCAGCAGCCACCTGGAGTTAGAGCAGTACTTC. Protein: CVSSHLELEQYF.